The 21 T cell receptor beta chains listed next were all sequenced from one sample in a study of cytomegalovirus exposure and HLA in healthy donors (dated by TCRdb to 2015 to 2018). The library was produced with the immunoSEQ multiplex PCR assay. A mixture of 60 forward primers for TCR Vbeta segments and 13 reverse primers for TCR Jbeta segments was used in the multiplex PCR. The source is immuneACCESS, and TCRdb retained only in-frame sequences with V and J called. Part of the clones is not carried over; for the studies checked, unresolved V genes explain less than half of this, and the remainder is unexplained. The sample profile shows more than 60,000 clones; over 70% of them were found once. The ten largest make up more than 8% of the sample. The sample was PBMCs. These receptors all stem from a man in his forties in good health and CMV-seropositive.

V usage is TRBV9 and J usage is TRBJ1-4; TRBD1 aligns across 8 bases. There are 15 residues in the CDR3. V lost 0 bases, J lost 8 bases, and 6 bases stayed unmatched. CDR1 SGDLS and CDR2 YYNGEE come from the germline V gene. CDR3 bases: TGTGCCAGCAGCGTAGCTCAGGGGGCGGGAGAAAAACTGTTTTTT. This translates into CASSVAQGAGEKLFF. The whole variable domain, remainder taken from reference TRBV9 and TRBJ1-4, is DSGVTQTPKHLITATGQRVTLRCSPRSGDLSVYWYQQSLDQGLQFLIQYYNGEERAKGNILERFSAQQFPDLHSELNLSSLELGDSALYFCASSVAQGAGEKLFFGSGTQLSVL.

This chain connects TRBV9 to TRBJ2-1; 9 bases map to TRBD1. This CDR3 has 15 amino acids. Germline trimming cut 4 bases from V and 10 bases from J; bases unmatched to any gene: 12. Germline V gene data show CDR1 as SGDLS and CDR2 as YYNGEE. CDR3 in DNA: TGTGCCAGCAGCTCCCGACAGGGGGGCAAGAACGAGCAGTTCTTC. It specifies CASSSRQGGKNEQFF. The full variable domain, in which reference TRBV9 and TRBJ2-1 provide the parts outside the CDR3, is DSGVTQTPKHLITATGQRVTLRCSPRSGDLSVYWYQQSLDQGLQFLIQYYNGEERAKGNILERFSAQQFPDLHSELNLSSLELGDSALYFCASSSRQGGKNEQFFGPGTRLTVL.

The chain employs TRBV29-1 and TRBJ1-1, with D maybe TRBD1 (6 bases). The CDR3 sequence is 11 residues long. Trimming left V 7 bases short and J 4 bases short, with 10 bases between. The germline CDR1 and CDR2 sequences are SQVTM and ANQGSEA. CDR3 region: CSAGVSTEAFF. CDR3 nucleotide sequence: TGCAGCGCAGGGGTATCCACTGAAGCTTTCTTT.

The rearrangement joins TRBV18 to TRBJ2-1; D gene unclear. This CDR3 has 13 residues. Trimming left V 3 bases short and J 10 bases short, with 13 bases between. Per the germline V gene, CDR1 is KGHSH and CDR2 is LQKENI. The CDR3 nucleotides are TGTGCCAGCTCACCTCTCGAGATCCCCGAGCAGTTCTTC. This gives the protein CASSPLEIPEQFF.

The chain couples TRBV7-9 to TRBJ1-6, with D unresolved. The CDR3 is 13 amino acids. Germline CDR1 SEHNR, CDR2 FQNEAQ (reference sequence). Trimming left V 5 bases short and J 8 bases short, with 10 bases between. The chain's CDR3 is CASSPLGDSPLHF. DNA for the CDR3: TGTGCCAGCAGCCCGCTAGGAGATTCACCCCTCCACTTT.

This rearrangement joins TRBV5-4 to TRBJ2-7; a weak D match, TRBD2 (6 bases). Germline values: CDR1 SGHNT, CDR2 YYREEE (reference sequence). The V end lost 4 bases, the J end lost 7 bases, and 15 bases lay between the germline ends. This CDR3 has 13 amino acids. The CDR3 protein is CASSAGPSQEQYF. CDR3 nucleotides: TGTGCCAGCAGCGCGGGACCCTCCCAGGAGCAGTACTTC.

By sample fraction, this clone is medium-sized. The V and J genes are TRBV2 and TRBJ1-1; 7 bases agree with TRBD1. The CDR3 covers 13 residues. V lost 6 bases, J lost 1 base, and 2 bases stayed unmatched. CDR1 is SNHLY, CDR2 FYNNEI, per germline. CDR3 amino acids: CASSQGENTEAFF. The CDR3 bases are TGTGCCAGCAGCCAGGGGGAGAACACTGAAGCTTTCTTT.

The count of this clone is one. The CDR3 reads CASSLMGQTNQPQHF. CDR3 coding DNA: TGTGCCAGCAGCTTGATGGGGCAGACCAATCAGCCCCAGCATTTT. V usage is TRBV5-4 and J usage is TRBJ1-5, with a weak D call TRBD1 (5 bases). The V end lost 1 base, the J end lost 3 bases, and 11 bases lay between the germline ends. The CDR3 spans 15 residues. Germline CDR1 SGHNT, CDR2 YYREEE (reference sequence).

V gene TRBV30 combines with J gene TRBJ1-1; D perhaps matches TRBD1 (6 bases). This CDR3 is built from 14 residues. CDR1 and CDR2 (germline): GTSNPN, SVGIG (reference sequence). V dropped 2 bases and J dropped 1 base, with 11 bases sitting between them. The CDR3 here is CAWSNAGANTEAFF. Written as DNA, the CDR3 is TGTGCCTGGAGTAATGCAGGGGCGAACACTGAAGCTTTCTTT.

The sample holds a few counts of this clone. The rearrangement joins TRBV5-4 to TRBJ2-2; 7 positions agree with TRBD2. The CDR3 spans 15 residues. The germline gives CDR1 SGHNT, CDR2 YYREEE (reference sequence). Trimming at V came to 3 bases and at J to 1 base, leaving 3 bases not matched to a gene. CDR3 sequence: CASSSGLRNTGELFF. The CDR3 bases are TGTGCCAGCAGCTCGGGACTAAGGAACACCGGGGAGCTGTTTTTT.

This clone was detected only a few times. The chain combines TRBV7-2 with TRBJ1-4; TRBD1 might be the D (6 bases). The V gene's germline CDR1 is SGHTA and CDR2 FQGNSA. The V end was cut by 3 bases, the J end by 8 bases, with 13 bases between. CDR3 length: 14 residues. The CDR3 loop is CASSLGGLTEKLFF. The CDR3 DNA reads TGTGCCAGCAGCTTGGGGGGGCTGACGGAAAAACTGTTTTTT.

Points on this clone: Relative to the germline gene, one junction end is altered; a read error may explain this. Here the CDR3 DNA reads TGTGCCAGCAGTTTAACCTTTGGGCCGAACGCTGAAGCTTTCTTT. Residues: CASSLTFGPNAEAFF. The chain uses TRBV27 and TRBJ1-1; D is ambiguous. The germline V gene encodes CDR1 MNHEY and CDR2 SMNVEV (reference sequence). The CDR3 runs to 15 residues.

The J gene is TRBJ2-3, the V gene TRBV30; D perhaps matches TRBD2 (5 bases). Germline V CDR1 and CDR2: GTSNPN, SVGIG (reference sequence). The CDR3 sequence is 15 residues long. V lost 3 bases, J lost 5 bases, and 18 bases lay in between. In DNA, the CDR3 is TGTGCCTGGAGCGAATTACTAGAAGGCAAAGATACGCAGTATTTT. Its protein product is CAWSELLEGKDTQYF. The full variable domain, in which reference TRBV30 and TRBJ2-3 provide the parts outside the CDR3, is SQTIHQWPATLVQPVGSPLSLECTVEGTSNPNLYWYRQAAGRGLQLLFYSVGIGQISSEVPQNLSASRPQDRQFILSSKKLLLSDSGFYLCAWSELLEGKDTQYFGPGTRLTVL.

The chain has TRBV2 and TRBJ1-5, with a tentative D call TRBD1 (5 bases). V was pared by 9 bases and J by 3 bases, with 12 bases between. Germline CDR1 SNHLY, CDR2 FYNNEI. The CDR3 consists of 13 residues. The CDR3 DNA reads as TGTGCCAGGGGGGGGGTGTCCAATCAGCCCCAGCATTTT. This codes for CARGGVSNQPQHF.

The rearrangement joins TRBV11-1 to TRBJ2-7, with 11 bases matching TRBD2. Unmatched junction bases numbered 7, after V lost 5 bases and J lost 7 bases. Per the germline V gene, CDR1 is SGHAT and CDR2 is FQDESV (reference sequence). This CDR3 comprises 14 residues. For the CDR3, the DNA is TGTGCCAGCAGCCCACTAGCGGGAGATGAAGAGCAGTACTTC. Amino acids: CASSPLAGDEEQYF.

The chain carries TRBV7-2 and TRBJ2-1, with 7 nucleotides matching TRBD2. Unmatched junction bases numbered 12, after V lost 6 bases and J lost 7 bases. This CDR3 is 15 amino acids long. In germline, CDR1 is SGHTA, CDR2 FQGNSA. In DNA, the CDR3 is TGTGCCAGCAGGGGGGGGACCCGGTTAGGAAATGAGCAGTTCTTC. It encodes CASRGGTRLGNEQFF.

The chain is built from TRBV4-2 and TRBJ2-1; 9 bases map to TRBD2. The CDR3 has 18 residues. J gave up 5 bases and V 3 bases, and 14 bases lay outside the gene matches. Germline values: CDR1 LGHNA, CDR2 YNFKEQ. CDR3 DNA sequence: TGTGCCAGCAGCCAGCGCGCTATGACTAGCGGAAGCCACAATGAGCAGTTCTTC. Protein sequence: CASSQRAMTSGSHNEQFF.

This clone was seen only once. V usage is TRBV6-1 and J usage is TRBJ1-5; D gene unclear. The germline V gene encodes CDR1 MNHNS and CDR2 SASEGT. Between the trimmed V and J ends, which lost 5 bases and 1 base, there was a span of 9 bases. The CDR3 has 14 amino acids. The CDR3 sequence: CASSTAASNQPQHF. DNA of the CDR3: TGTGCCAGCAGTACGGCGGCGAGCAATCAGCCCCAGCATTTT.

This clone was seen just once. The CDR3 nucleotides are TGTGCCAGCAGCGCTAAGGGACAGGGGGATCAGGAGCAGTTCTTC. It yields the protein CASSAKGQGDQEQFF. This sequence joins TRBV5-4 and TRBJ2-1; 11 bases are shared with TRBD1. The CDR3 loop spans 15 amino acids. Unmatched junction bases numbered 10, after V lost 4 bases and J lost 10 bases. Germline V gene lookup returns CDR1 SGHNT and CDR2 YYREEE (reference sequence). Full variable domain (missing parts from reference TRBV5-4 and TRBJ2-1): ETGVTQSPTHLIKTRGQQVTLRCSSQSGHNTVSWYQQALGQGPQFIFQYYREEENGRGNFPPRFSGLQFPNYSSELNVNALELDDSALYLCASSAKGQGDQEQFFGPGTRLTVL.

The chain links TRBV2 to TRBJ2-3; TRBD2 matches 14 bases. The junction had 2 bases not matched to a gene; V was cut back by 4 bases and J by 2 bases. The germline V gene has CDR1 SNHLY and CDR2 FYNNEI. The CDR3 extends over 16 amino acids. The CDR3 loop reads CASSGLAGGPTDTQYF. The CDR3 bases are TGTGCCAGCAGTGGACTAGCGGGAGGGCCCACAGATACGCAGTATTTT.

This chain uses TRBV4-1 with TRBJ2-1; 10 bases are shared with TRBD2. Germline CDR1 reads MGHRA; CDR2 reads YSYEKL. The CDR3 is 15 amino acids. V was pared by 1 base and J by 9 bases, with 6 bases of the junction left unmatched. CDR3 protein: CASSQAASGRGEQFF. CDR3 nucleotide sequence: TGCGCCAGCAGCCAAGCGGCTAGCGGGAGAGGTGAGCAGTTCTTC.